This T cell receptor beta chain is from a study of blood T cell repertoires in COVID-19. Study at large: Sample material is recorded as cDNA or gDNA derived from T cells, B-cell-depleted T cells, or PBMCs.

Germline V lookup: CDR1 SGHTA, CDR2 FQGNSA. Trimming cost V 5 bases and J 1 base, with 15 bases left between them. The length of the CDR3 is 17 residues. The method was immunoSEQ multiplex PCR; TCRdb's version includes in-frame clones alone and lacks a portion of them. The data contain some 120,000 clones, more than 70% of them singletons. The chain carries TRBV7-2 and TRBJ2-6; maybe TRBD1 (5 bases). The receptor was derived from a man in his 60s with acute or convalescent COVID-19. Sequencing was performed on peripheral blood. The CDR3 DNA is TGTGCCAGCAGCCCTGACAGAGGATTTTCTGGGGCCAACGTCCTGACTTTC. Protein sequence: CASSPDRGFSGANVLTF.